This is a list of T cell receptor beta chains from one sample in a study of blood T cell repertoires in COVID-19. The data were produced by immunoSEQ multiplex PCR, yet TCRdb's version contains in-frame clones alone and is incomplete. Of around 120,000 clones detected, 80% to 90% appear once; the ten largest clones hold less than 30%. Specimen: peripheral blood. Receptor source: a woman aged 70 to 79 with acute or convalescent COVID-19. Each CDR3 is given with its conserved first and last residue. A D gene is named only where the DNA matches it firmly. Expanded clones get a size class; other rows say once, few or many, or leave the size out.

length,J,V,size,D,CDR3,DNA
16,TRBJ2-1,TRBV4-1,NA,TRBD1,CASSQVGQGADNEQFF,TGCGCCAGCAGCCAAGTGGGACAGGGGGCGGATAATGAGCAGTTCTTC
14,TRBJ1-2,TRBV6-2/TRBV6-3,NA,TRBD1,CASSRQGALDGYTF,TGTGCCAGCAGTCGACAGGGGGCTCTCGATGGCTACACCTTC
13,TRBJ1-5,TRBV5-4,NA,NA,CASSSDWNQPQHF,TGTGCCAGCAGCTCGGACTGGAATCAGCCCCAGCATTTT
14,TRBJ1-5,TRBV19,NA,NA,CASSLWGGYQPQHF,TGTGCCAGTAGTCTCTGGGGGGGCTATCAGCCCCAGCATTTT
14,TRBJ1-5,TRBV5-5,NA,NA,CASSLFQSNQPQHF,TGTGCCAGCAGCTTGTTTCAGAGCAATCAGCCCCAGCATTTT
17,TRBJ2-2,TRBV28,NA,TRBD1,CASSLYPTGGSTGELFF,TGTGCCAGCAGTTTATACCCGACAGGGGGCAGCACCGGGGAGCTGTTTTTT
18,TRBJ2-7,TRBV4-1,few,TRBD1,CASSQSALLGQGAYEQYF,TGCGCCAGCAGCCAAAGTGCCCTTCTGGGACAGGGAGCCTACGAGCAGTACTTC
15,TRBJ2-5,TRBV19,NA,NA,CASSITTTEQETQYF,TGTGCCAGTAGTATAACTACCACTGAACAAGAGACCCAGTACTTC
13,TRBJ1-5,TRBV12-3/TRBV12-4,once,NA,CASSLLENQPQHF,TGTGCCAGCAGTTTGTTGGAGAATCAGCCCCAGCATTTT
14,TRBJ1-1,TRBV6-5,NA,NA,CASSYRVRNTEAFF,TGTGCCAGCAGTTACCGGGTTAGGAACACTGAAGCTTTCTTT
15,TRBJ1-1,TRBV11-2,once,TRBD1,CASSLVTGSLTEAFF,TGTGCCAGCAGCTTAGTGACAGGGAGTTTGACTGAAGCTTTCTTT
14,TRBJ1-6,TRBV10-1,NA,TRBD1,CASSADRGRTPLHF,TGCGCCAGCAGTGCCGACAGGGGAAGAACGCCCCTCCACTTT
16,TRBJ1-1,TRBV18,NA,NA,CASSPQQQAMNTEAFF,TGTGCCAGCTCACCCCAGCAACAGGCCATGAACACTGAAGCTTTCTTT
16,TRBJ2-5,TRBV6-2/TRBV6-3,NA,TRBD2,CASSLGLAATQETQYF,TGTGCCAGCAGCTTGGGACTAGCGGCCACCCAAGAGACCCAGTACTTC
14,TRBJ1-1,TRBV6-5,NA,NA,CASCPTGMNTEAFF,TGTGCCAGCTGTCCAACAGGGATGAACACTGAAGCTTTCTTT
15,TRBJ1-4,TRBV28,NA,TRBD1,CASRFDRVLNEKLFF,TGTGCCAGCAGATTCGACAGGGTTCTCAATGAAAAACTGTTTTTT
16,TRBJ2-2,TRBV25-1,NA,NA,CASSVAGASNTGELFF,TGTGCCAGCAGTGTGGCGGGGGCGTCGAACACCGGGGAGCTGTTTTTT
13,TRBJ1-6,TRBV27,few,TRBD1,CASSSGGRSPLHF,TGTGCCAGCAGCTCAGGGGGCAGGTCACCCCTCCACTTT
16,TRBJ1-2,TRBV5-5,few,NA,CASNDGPTGTLYGYTF,TGTGCCAGCAACGATGGCCCCACAGGGACCCTTTATGGCTACACCTTC
11,TRBJ1-6,TRBV30,NA,NA,CAWSLNSPLHF,TGTGCCTGGAGCTTAAATTCACCCCTCCACTTT
15,TRBJ2-7,TRBV11-2,many,TRBD2,CASSPAASGLYEQYF,TGTGCCAGCAGCCCCGCGGCTAGCGGTCTTTACGAGCAGTACTTC
15,TRBJ2-7,TRBV7-3,few,NA,CASSYGGGALDEQYF,TGTGCCAGCAGCTATGGAGGGGGCGCGTTGGACGAGCAGTACTTC
16,TRBJ1-6,TRBV23-1,NA,TRBD1,CASSHRQGAMDSPLHF,TGCGCCAGCAGTCATCGACAGGGGGCGATGGATTCACCCCTCCACTTT
15,TRBJ1-2,TRBV5-1,NA,TRBD1,CASSLGTGGESSYTF,TGCGCCAGCAGCTTGGGGACAGGGGGCGAGTCTAGCTACACCTTC
13,TRBJ2-3,TRBV5-1,NA,NA,CASSPRNGDTQYF,TGCGCCAGCAGCCCCCGCAACGGAGATACGCAGTATTTT
17,TRBJ2-3,TRBV28,NA,TRBD2,CASSSAPGGPGTDTQYF,TGTGCCAGCAGTTCCGCTCCGGGGGGGCCGGGCACAGATACGCAGTATTTT
11,TRBJ2-1,TRBV30,NA,NA,CAWRPGAEQFF,TGTGCCTGGAGACCCGGTGCCGAGCAGTTCTTC
17,TRBJ1-4,TRBV4-1,NA,NA,CASSQRISFAANEKLFF,TGCGCCAGCAGCCAACGGATATCGTTTGCGGCTAATGAAAAACTGTTTTTT